The subject of this entry is one T cell receptor (beta chain). What it recognizes is unknown. The V end lost 5 bases, the J end lost 3 bases, and 13 bases lay between the germline ends. Germline CDR1 reads SGHTA; CDR2 reads FQGNSA. The CDR3 is 14 residues long. PCR was performed a second time for roughly 7 to 12 cycles using a sample-barcoded 5' primer and a J-beta primer mix. Researchers report that a template-switch adaptor with 12 random nucleotides tagged each cDNA molecule. Researchers report that each sample yielded at least 3 million CDR3-containing paired-end reads. TCRdb used MiXCR to reprocess the 5' RACE reads, holding one entry per CDR3 protein. The table has about 280,000 distinct CDR3 sequences, roughly 29% seen once; the top ten hold 29%. The record originates from a study of blood T cells in healthy people across ages. General study points: Lack of knowledge of donor CMV status possibly confounded expanded clonotype changes. Naive T cell percentage and TCR beta diversity correlated strongly.

The sequence was collected from a woman in her 70s in good health. V is TRBV7-2 and J is TRBJ2-5; a possible D gene is TRBD2 (5 bases). Sequenced sample: blood. The CDR3 here is CASSGDYFEETQYF. The CDR3 DNA is TGTGCCAGCAGCGGCGACTATTTCGAAGAGACCCAGTACTTC. The full variable domain, completed using reference TRBV7-2 and TRBJ2-5, is GAGVSQSPSNKVTEKGKDVELRCDPISGHTALYWYRQSLGQGLEFLIYFQGNSAPDKSGLPSDRFSAERTGGSVSTLTIQRTQQEDSAVYLCASSGDYFEETQYFGPGTRLLVL.